Given below is one T cell receptor (beta chain) in context. This clone's antigen is unknown. No much larger clonotype is one base removed from it; base qualities were not supplied. This specimen comes from a study of cytotoxic CD8 clonotypes in ibrutinib-treated CLL (dated by TCRdb to the early 2020s). Background for the entire study: In this cohort, around 15 patients were treatment-naive and some 10 were relapsed/refractory, while 17 to 18 had unmutated IGHV. On average, each sample yielded about 260,000 productive templates and 94,082 productive rearrangements. Cryopreserved peripheral blood mononuclear cells were collected before treatment, at response, and at either disease progression or sustained remission. All remission and progressive disease samples were collected while patients were still receiving ibrutinib. Of the roughly 86 people in the trial, about two dozen had longitudinal samples available. Response samples were taken after a median of approximately a year on treatment, ranging from 6 to 36 months. Partial responses were observed in some 24 patients and complete responses in 2; after a median follow-up of around 68 months, remission was maintained in 14 patients and progression was observed in some twelve.

Each clonotype received, on average, around 9.6x coverage in deep resolution sequencing performed on a MiSeq, where the target depth lay between 1 in 1 million and 1 in 200,000 T cells. TCR beta libraries were generated with the immunoSEQ hsTCRB Kit. Regarding the original processing steps: The data were analyzed with ImmunoSEQ Analyzer and ImmunoSEQ Data Assistant, and V, D and J gene assignments followed IMGT definitions. Clonality, with values ranging from 0 to 1, was calculated as one minus the normalized Shannon entropy of productive rearrangement frequencies. Public clonotype analysis was restricted to overrepresented clonotypes comprising at least 0.05% of each patient's repertoire. Some 13 age-matched healthy donor repertoires from immuneACCESS were used as controls for clonality. Held by TCRdb, this immuneACCESS table contains in-frame sequences only and omits some clones. Under half of the omission traces to an unresolved V gene where checked; the cause of the rest is unknown. V and J calls and clone size follow that table, whereas D and trimming were derived from the DNA. The sample contains approximately 120,000 clones, around four fifths of them found a single time. The top ten clonotypes cover 3.3% of the sample.

CDR1 is given as LNHDA and CDR2 as SQIVND, both from the germline V gene (reference sequence). The CDR3 contains 19 residues, cysteine and phenylalanine counted. Only the CDR3 region is kept as DNA, spanning 57 bases read in frame from base 1. Trimming removed 3 bases from V and 1 base from J; the gene matches leave 10 bases unexplained. General conclusions and limits of the study: Baseline clonality exceeded that of age-matched healthy donors and correlated strongly with circulating CD8+ T-cell counts. Public clonotypes were rare and either shrank or stayed stable during treatment, and the rise in clonality at ibrutinib response reflected expansion of private clonotypes. Sampling times were not matched between patients in sustained remission and patients whose disease was progressing, and lymph node repertoires were not examined. An increase in clonality was observed at ibrutinib response, with clonality remaining stable during sustained remission and falling back toward baseline at progression.

Per the publication, the time point label means: roughly 25 months on ibrutinib. For TCR beta library preparation, about 2.2 micrograms of genomic DNA were extracted from the cryopreserved PBMCs. High-throughput TCR beta sequencing was performed on longitudinal blood samples from CLL patients receiving ibrutinib monotherapy. Patients were enrolled in a phase 2 open-label single-center ibrutinib monotherapy trial. This sequence uses TRBV19 and TRBJ2-7; 15 of the junction bases match TRBD2. The sequencing here drew on PBMCs, taken after 24 months of ibrutinib treatment. This sequence was found in a human donor with chronic lymphocytic leukemia. The nucleotides read TGTGCCAGTAGTATCTCCATGGGACTAGCGGGGGGCCGGTCCTACGAGCAGTACTTC. Its protein product is CASSISMGLAGGRSYEQYF. The full variable domain, with segments outside the CDR3 supplied by the reference TRBV19 and TRBJ2-7 proteins, appears as DGGITQSPKYLFRKEGQNVTLSCEQNLNHDAMYWYRQDPGQGLRLIYYSQIVNDFQKGDIAEGYSVSREKKESFPLTVTSAQKNPTAFYLCASSISMGLAGGRSYEQYFGPGTRLTVT.